This entry features one TCR beta chain sequence. Its antigen remains unidentified. Base qualities were left out, and no much larger clone turns up one base away. Whole blood was collected in K2EDTA tubes by collaborating institutions according to the institutions' own protocols. Collaborator samples were shipped for TCRbeta analysis as frozen whole blood, isolated PBMCs, or DNA extracted from either sample type. V trim: 2 bases; J trim: 7 bases; unmatched bases: 3. From the cysteine up to the phenylalanine, the CDR3 has a length of 13 residues. Only CDR3 DNA is held: 39 bases, read in frame from base 1. Based on the germline V gene (reference sequence), the CDR1 and CDR2 sequences are SGHKS and YYEKEE. These data originate in a study of blood T cell repertoires in COVID-19 (TCRdb year 2020). Broadly, across the study: Samples covering the acute and convalescent phases of COVID-19 were provided by collaborators in the United States, Italy and Spain. The prospective study material was composed of cDNA or gDNA derived from T cells, B-cell-depleted T cells, or PBMCs. Deeply sampled blood TCRbeta repertoires from subjects exposed to, actively infected with, or recovered from COVID-19 were included in the dataset. The repertoires were made available in a free public database intended to serve as a resource for research on the immune response to SARS-CoV-2. The samples were drawn from the first 160 participants of the ongoing ImmuneRACE study and from some 1,300 subjects provided by 6 global collaborators. The sample metadata nearly always contained a de-identified subject ID, COVID-19 status, age in years and sex. Where available, HLA class I and class II types were taken from metadata supplied by the sample provider and were not determined by assay-based typing. Broad study findings and their caveats: The quantity of clinical and demographic metadata differed by source and by participant and was supplied without curation.

TCRbeta CDR3 regions were amplified from genomic DNA by means of the immunoSEQ Assay, a bias-controlled multiplex PCR. The authors' analysis ran thus. The number of nucleated cells in each sample was estimated from the amplification of reference gene primers within the assay. Sequence reads were collapsed and filtered to measure the absolute abundance of every unique TCRbeta CDR3 rearrangement. For each sample, productive Simpson clonality was calculated by taking the square root of Simpson's diversity index across productive rearrangements. TCRdb stores this immuneACCESS table with in-frame sequences only. Part of the clones is absent; in the studies checked, under half of the shortfall reflects unresolved V genes, and no reason is known for the rest. From that table come the V and J calls and clone size; the DNA was used to work out D and trimming. This sample is represented by under 300,000 clones; 65% to 90% of them were singletons. In total, the top ten clones hold 2.5% to 3% of the sample.

The sequenced sample consisted of peripheral blood. The chain is assembled from TRBV5-5 and TRBJ1-1; 9 central nucleotides agree with TRBD1. This sequence was found in a woman aged 60-75 years with active or convalescent COVID-19. The nucleotides are TGTGCCAGCAGCTTACAGGGGGCGAATGAAGCTTTCTTT. This encodes CASSLQGANEAFF.